Presented here are 30 T cell receptor beta chains from one specimen sequenced in a study of blood T cell repertoires in COVID-19 (dated by TCRdb to about 2020). The library came from the immunoSEQ multiplex PCR assay. The source is immuneACCESS, and TCRdb retained only in-frame sequences with V and J called. Part of the clones is not carried over; for the studies checked, unresolved V genes explain less than half of this, and the remainder is unexplained. This sample lists about 270,000 clones; approximately 86% were detected once. The ten most abundant clones make up about 8.6% of the sample. Sample: peripheral blood. The receptors here all came from a middle-aged man with active or convalescent COVID-19.

The chain links TRBV18 to TRBJ2-3, with D possibly matching TRBD2 (6 bases). Trimming took off 5 bases at V and 0 bases at J, with 9 bases between the two ends. CDR3 length equals 14 residues. Germline V gives CDR1 KGHSH, CDR2 LQKENI. CDR3 sequence reads: CASSGGTSTDTQYF. CDR3 coding DNA: TGTGCCAGCTCAGGCGGGACTAGCACAGATACGCAGTATTTT.

The genes are TRBV7-3 and TRBJ1-1; 7 bases fit TRBD1. The CDR3 spans 15 residues. Trimming at V came to 6 bases and at J to 5 bases, leaving 12 bases not matched to a gene. CDR1 and CDR2 from the germline V gene are SGHTA and FQGTGA. The CDR3 bases are TGTGCCAGCAGACAGACAGGGAGAGGTGCAACTGAAGCTTTCTTT. This translates into CASRQTGRGATEAFF.

The rearrangement links TRBV14 to TRBJ2-7, with 11 bases that match TRBD2. Germline trimming cut 4 bases from V and 2 bases from J; bases unmatched to any gene: 16. The CDR3 runs 19 residues. The germline V gene encodes CDR1 SGHDN and CDR2 FVKESK. This CDR3 is CASSLRRQPGLAATYEQYF. The CDR3 coding sequence is TGTGCCAGCAGCCTGAGACGCCAGCCGGGACTAGCGGCGACCTACGAGCAGTACTTC.

The chain uses TRBV6-6 and TRBJ1-4; D is possibly TRBD1 (6 bases). This CDR3 has 14 residues. CDR1 is MNHNY and CDR2 is SVGAGI in the germline V gene (reference sequence). Trimming stripped 7 bases from V and 3 bases from J, with 12 bases between. The CDR3 spells CASNQQGSNEKLFF. Written as DNA, the CDR3 is TGTGCCAGCAACCAACAGGGTTCTAATGAAAAACTGTTTTTT.

Written as DNA, the CDR3 is TGTGCCAGCAGCTTAGCGGGGGGGAGCTCCTACAATGAGCAGTTCTTC. This sequence encodes CASSLAGGSSYNEQFF. The V and J genes are TRBV11-2 and TRBJ2-1; 8 bases are shared with TRBD2. With V trimmed by 1 base and J by 0 bases, 2 bases remained unmatched. CDR3 length equals 16 residues. The germline V gene encodes CDR1 SGHAT and CDR2 FQNNGV.

This sequence joins TRBV3-1 (or the pseudogene TRBV3-2) and TRBJ2-3; TRBD2 is a possible D gene (6 bases). The V end lost 4 bases, the J end lost 1 base, and 18 bases lay between the germline ends. Germline lookup yields CDR1 LGHDT and CDR2 YNNKEL (reference sequence). The CDR3 runs 17 residues. CDR3 nucleotide sequence: TGTGCCAGCAGCCTCCCCGGGCTAGCGAGGCGCACAGATACGCAGTATTTT. Encoded protein: CASSLPGLARRTDTQYF.

The chain has TRBV30 and TRBJ2-3; D ambiguous. The CDR3 has 13 amino acids. Germline CDR1 reads GTSNPN; CDR2 reads SVGIG (reference sequence). With 2 bases removed from V and 2 bases from J, the gap between germline ends came to 8 bases. The DNA for the CDR3 is TGTGCCTGGAGTACTGCTACCACAGATACGCAGTATTTT. It codes for CAWSTATTDTQYF.

The rearrangement links TRBV6-2 or TRBV6-3 to TRBJ1-2; D ambiguous. The germline V and J ends were trimmed by 3 bases and 5 bases, with 7 bases remaining between them. This CDR3 region has 12 residues. Germline CDR1 is MNHEY and CDR2 is SVGEGT. The CDR3 spells CASSYGPYGYTF. The DNA of the CDR3 is TGTGCCAGCAGTTATGGGCCTTATGGCTACACCTTC.

The chain employs TRBV9 and TRBJ1-1; no firm D call. CDR3 length equals 15 residues. Germline-derived CDR1 and CDR2 are SGDLS and YYNGEE. The V end lost 2 bases, the J end lost 2 bases, and 13 bases lay between the germline ends. CDR3 amino acids: CASSVSYSSNTEAFF. The CDR3 region has the DNA TGTGCCAGCAGCGTTTCCTACAGTTCCAACACTGAAGCTTTCTTT.

The chain combines TRBV4-1 with TRBJ2-1, with 7 bases identical to TRBD2. V was pared by 0 bases and J by 10 bases, with 12 bases of the junction left unmatched. CDR1 and CDR2 (germline): MGHRA, YSYEKL. CDR3 size: 16 residues. CDR3 nucleotide sequence: TGCGCCAGCAGCCAAGAGAGTGGTGGGACTAACTTCGAGCAGTTCTTC. It is translated as CASSQESGGTNFEQFF.

V is TRBV7-2 and J is TRBJ1-2; D not resolved. The CDR3 spans 15 residues. V was shortened by 5 bases and J by 6 bases, with 19 bases between the two germline ends. Germline V CDR1 and CDR2: SGHTA, FQGNSA. The CDR3 region is CASSHRVTSSDGYTF. The CDR3 DNA sequence: TGTGCCAGCAGCCACCGGGTTACATCTTCGGATGGCTACACCTTC. Filled out from reference TRBV7-2 and TRBJ1-2, the complete variable domain reads GAGVSQSPSNKVTEKGKDVELRCDPISGHTALYWYRQSLGQGLEFLIYFQGNSAPDKSGLPSDRFSAERTGGSVSTLTIQRTQQEDSAVYLCASSHRVTSSDGYTFGSGTRLTVV.

This clone was detected only a few times. This chain connects TRBV3-1 (or the pseudogene TRBV3-2) to TRBJ1-3; 7 bases fit TRBD1. CDR3 size: 14 residues. V lost 6 bases, J lost 0 bases, and 2 bases stayed unmatched. Germline CDR1 and CDR2: LGHDT and YNNKEL (reference sequence). The CDR3 DNA reads TGTGCCAGCAGTGGGACAGTCTCTGGAAACACCATATATTTT. Encoded protein: CASSGTVSGNTIYF.

The J gene is TRBJ1-5, the V gene TRBV6-5; unclear D gene. The CDR3 has 14 residues. The V and J ends lost 0 bases and 4 bases respectively, with 7 bases between them. The germline gives CDR1 MNHEY, CDR2 SVGAGI. In DNA, the CDR3 is TGTGCCAGCAGTTACTCAGAAGCTAATCAGCCCCAGCATTTT. Protein product: CASSYSEANQPQHF.

The rearrangement uses TRBV7-3 and TRBJ2-7; D gene uncertain. CDR1 is SGHTA and CDR2 is FQGTGA in the germline V gene. Deletions cut 5 bases from V and 6 bases from J, with 14 bases between. The CDR3 is made up of 13 amino acids. The DNA of the CDR3 is TGTGCCAGCAGCATTACTCTCGGGTTCGAGCAGTACTTC. It codes for CASSITLGFEQYF.

This chain links TRBV30 with TRBJ1-3; perhaps TRBD1 as D (5 bases). The germline V gene has CDR1 GTSNPN and CDR2 SVGIG (reference sequence). The V end was cut by 3 bases, the J end by 2 bases, with 17 bases between. The CDR3 contains 16 residues. CDR3 sequence: CAWSSPGGGTGNTIYF. In DNA, the CDR3 is TGTGCCTGGAGCTCCCCTGGGGGAGGGACTGGAAACACCATATATTTT. Variable domain in full (rest from reference TRBV30 and TRBJ1-3): SQTIHQWPATLVQPVGSPLSLECTVEGTSNPNLYWYRQAAGRGLQLLFYSVGIGQISSEVPQNLSASRPQDRQFILSSKKLLLSDSGFYLCAWSSPGGGTGNTIYFGEGSWLTVV.

The chain links TRBV7-6 to TRBJ1-1; unclear D gene. The CDR3 extends over 13 amino acids. V lost 9 bases and J 3 bases, leaving 14 bases between the germline ends. Germline CDR1 reads SGHVS; CDR2 reads FNYEAQ. The CDR3 DNA follows: TGTGCCAGTCGGGCGGGGTTGGACACTGAAGCTTTCTTT. Translation: CASRAGLDTEAFF.

This clone has just a few counts. J is TRBJ2-1 and V is TRBV18; no firm D call. The germline gives CDR1 KGHSH, CDR2 LQKENI. This CDR3 spans 15 amino acids. Deletions cut 3 bases from V and 3 bases from J, with 12 bases between. CDR3 DNA: TGTGCCAGCTCACCCGCCGGCGACAACTACAATGAGCAGTTCTTC. It encodes CASSPAGDNYNEQFF. The variable domain in full, completed from reference TRBV18 and TRBJ2-1, reads NAGVMQNPRHLVRRRGQEARLRCSPMKGHSHVYWYRQLPEEGLKFMVYLQKENIIDESGMPKERFSAEFPKEGPSILRIQQVVRGDSAAYFCASSPAGDNYNEQFFGPGTRLTVL.

The rearrangement links TRBV2 to TRBJ2-3; TRBD2 matches at 9 bases. The CDR3 sequence is 15 residues long. V dropped 8 bases and J dropped 6; count of bases not matched to a gene: 12. The V gene's germline CDR1 is SNHLY and CDR2 FYNNEI. Here the CDR3 reads CASEWASGMGDTQYF. CDR3 nucleotide sequence: TGTGCCAGCGAGTGGGCTAGCGGGATGGGGGATACGCAGTATTTT.

This chain joins TRBV7-9 and TRBJ1-2; 7 bases align to TRBD1. CDR1 and CDR2 from the germline V gene are SEHNR and FQNEAQ (reference sequence). The CDR3 spans 15 residues. J lost 0 bases, V lost 5 bases, and 6 bases had no gene match. The CDR3 protein is CASSISGGTNYGYTF. The CDR3 region has the DNA TGTGCCAGCAGCATATCAGGGGGAACTAACTATGGCTACACCTTC. The whole variable domain, remainder taken from reference TRBV7-9 and TRBJ1-2, is DTGVSQNPRHKITKRGQNVTFRCDPISEHNRLYWYRQTLGQGPEFLTYFQNEAQLEKSRLLSDRFSAERPKGSFSTLEIQRTEQGDSAMYLCASSISGGTNYGYTFGSGTRLTVV.

CDR3 loop: CASSTSGFSYNEQFF. The CDR3 DNA sequence: TGTGCCAGCAGCACTAGCGGGTTCTCCTACAATGAGCAGTTCTTC. This chain joins TRBV9 and TRBJ2-1; 9 nucleotides align to TRBD2. Germline CDR1 and CDR2: SGDLS and YYNGEE. This CDR3 has 15 amino acids. The J segment lost 0 bases and the V segment lost 4 bases, leaving 2 bases of the junction unmatched.

V usage is TRBV28 and J usage is TRBJ1-6; D is unresolved. Trimming left V 6 bases short and J 10 bases short, with 10 bases between. Germline CDR1 is MDHEN and CDR2 is SYDVKM. This CDR3 comprises 12 residues. The CDR3 DNA reads as TGTGCCAGCAGCTTACGGCGGTCACCCCTCCACTTT. It translates to CASSLRRSPLHF. The full variable domain, in which reference TRBV28 and TRBJ1-6 provide the parts outside the CDR3, is DVKVTQSSRYLVKRTGEKVFLECVQDMDHENMFWYRQDPGLGLRLIYFSYDVKMKEKGDIPEGYSVSREKKERFSLILESASTNQTSMYLCASSLRRSPLHFGNGTRLTVT.

The chain recombines TRBV4-2 with TRBJ2-1, with 11 bases identical to TRBD2. The CDR3 sequence is 17 residues long. J gave up 5 bases and V 4 bases, and 10 bases lay outside the gene matches. Germline CDR1 is LGHNA and CDR2 is YNFKEQ. The CDR3 protein is CASSPRLAGGQHNEQFF. In DNA form, the CDR3 reads TGTGCCAGCAGCCCTCGGTTAGCGGGAGGGCAGCACAATGAGCAGTTCTTC.

The rearrangement uses TRBV28 and TRBJ2-3; the match to TRBD2 covers 7 bases. V shed 4 bases and J 7 bases; nucleotides not matched to a gene: 2. Germline V gene data show CDR1 as MDHEN and CDR2 as SYDVKM. The CDR3 extends over 12 amino acids. Written as DNA, the CDR3 is TGTGCCAGCAGTTCTAGCGGATATACGCAGTATTTT. Translating gives CASSSSGYTQYF.

The chain joins TRBV2 to TRBJ1-2, with D tentatively TRBD1 (6 bases). This CDR3 is built from 15 residues. Trimming took 5 bases from V and 4 from J, leaving 17 bases between them. Germline V CDR1 and CDR2: SNHLY, FYNNEI. The CDR3 sequence is CASSPNRDPGYGYTF. In DNA form, the CDR3 reads TGTGCCAGCAGTCCTAACAGGGATCCCGGCTATGGCTACACCTTC.

The V and J genes are TRBV28 and TRBJ2-5; a weak D match, TRBD1 (6 bases). The CDR3 is 15 amino acids. Trimming removed 5 bases from V and 3 bases from J, with 16 bases in between. Germline values: CDR1 MDHEN, CDR2 SYDVKM. CDR3 region: CASSQSTGEEETQYF. The CDR3, as DNA: TGTGCCAGCAGTCAATCGACAGGAGAGGAAGAGACCCAGTACTTC.

V gene TRBV7-9 combines with J gene TRBJ2-6; D might be TRBD1 (5 bases). The CDR3 length is 17 residues. CDR1 is SEHNR and CDR2 is FQNEAQ in the germline V gene (reference sequence). V was trimmed by 5 bases and J by 6 bases, leaving 20 bases between them. CDR3 nucleotide sequence: TGTGCCAGCAGCCCCCCCCCAGGGAACTACGAGGCCAACGTCCTGACTTTC. Amino acid sequence: CASSPPPGNYEANVLTF.

The V call is TRBV27, the J call TRBJ2-2; D possibly corresponds to TRBD2 (5 bases). This CDR3 contains 15 residues. The germline V gene has CDR1 MNHEY and CDR2 SMNVEV (reference sequence). The V gene lost 4 bases and the J gene lost 4 bases, with 13 bases spanning the gap. DNA for the CDR3: TGTGCCAGCAGTTCCCCGGGGTTGGGCACCGGGGAGCTGTTTTTT. It translates to CASSSPGLGTGELFF.

Only one count was recorded for this clone. The J gene is TRBJ1-4, the V gene TRBV7-6; a weak D match, TRBD1 (6 bases). The CDR3 length is 14 residues. V was clipped by 9 bases and J by 5 bases, with 16 bases between them. Germline CDR1 SGHVS, CDR2 FNYEAQ. CDR3 nucleotide sequence: TGTGCCAGTAGTACCCGGGGGGGCAATGAAAAACTGTTTTTT. It codes for CASSTRGGNEKLFF.

This chain uses TRBV15 with TRBJ2-7; TRBD1 might be the D (5 bases). V was cut by 0 bases and J by 2 bases, with 8 bases left in between. Germline assignment: CDR1 LNHNV and CDR2 YYDKDF (reference sequence). The CDR3 consists of 14 residues. The CDR3 DNA is TGTGCCACCAGCAGAGATGTGGGGCCCTACGAGCAGTACTTC. Protein: CATSRDVGPYEQYF.

This chain connects TRBV5-1 to TRBJ2-1, with D perhaps matching TRBD1 (5 bases). The CDR3 loop spans 13 amino acids. Germline assignment: CDR1 SGHRS and CDR2 YFSETQ. The ends were cut back, 3 bases at V and 7 bases at J, with 11 bases in the middle. The CDR3: CASSSGILNEQFF. In DNA form, the CDR3 reads TGCGCCAGCAGCTCAGGGATATTGAATGAGCAGTTCTTC.